This is a list of T cell receptor beta chains from one sample in a study of blood T cell repertoires in COVID-19. Clones were sequenced by immunoSEQ multiplex PCR, and TCRdb holds only the in-frame ones, with some missing. This sample has approximately 150,000 clones; 70% to 85% occur once, and the top ten carry 15% to 20%. The sequencing input was peripheral blood. The receptors come from an elderly woman with acute or convalescent COVID-19. The CDR3 runs from the conserved cysteine through the conserved F or W. A D gene is named only where the DNA matches it firmly. Size is stated for part of the rows, as once, few or many counts, or as a class when the clone is expanded.

NA,TRBJ1-2,TRBV4-1,NA,CASSRTLHENYGYTF,TGCGCCAGCAGCCGAACACTACACGAGAACTATGGCTACACCTTC
NA,TRBJ1-5,TRBV7-2,NA,CASSPGGAISNQPQHF,TGTGCCAGCAGCCCGGGGGGGGCCATTAGCAATCAGCCCCAGCATTTT
TRBD2,TRBJ2-1,TRBV19,NA,CASSLTSGGRGEQFF,TGTGCCAGTAGCCTGACTAGCGGGGGGAGGGGTGAGCAGTTCTTC
NA,TRBJ1-2,TRBV3-1/TRBV3-2,NA,CASSQVANYGYTF,TGTGCCAGCAGCCAAGTAGCTAACTATGGCTACACCTTC
NA,TRBJ2-5,TRBV5-4,NA,CASSWARGNQETQYF,TGTGCCAGCAGCTGGGCCCGGGGGAACCAAGAGACCCAGTACTTC
TRBD2,TRBJ2-5,TRBV7-6,NA,CASSQSTGGPRETQYF,TGTGCCAGCAGCCAATCTACGGGAGGCCCCAGAGAGACCCAGTACTTC
TRBD2,TRBJ2-7,TRBV18,NA,CASSPGTNEQYF,TGTGCCAGCTCGCCCGGGACTAACGAGCAGTACTTC
NA,TRBJ1-6,TRBV3-1/TRBV3-2,NA,CASSQGQINSPLHF,TGTGCCAGCAGCCAAGGACAGATTAATTCACCCCTCCACTTT
TRBD2,TRBJ2-3,TRBV4-3,NA,CASSRDLAGATDTQYF,TGCGCCAGCAGCCGAGACTTAGCGGGGGCCACAGATACGCAGTATTTT
NA,TRBJ2-7,TRBV7-2,few,CASSLVAGSYEQYF,TGTGCCAGCAGCTTAGTTGCAGGATCCTACGAGCAGTACTTC
NA,TRBJ2-2,TRBV20-1,NA,CSASGRTGTGELFF,TGCAGTGCTAGTGGCAGGACGGGGACCGGGGAGCTGTTTTTT
TRBD2,TRBJ2-5,TRBV15,NA,CATSRDLDSGGETQYF,TGTGCCACCAGCAGAGATTTGGATAGCGGGGGAGAGACCCAGTACTTC
TRBD1,TRBJ1-1,TRBV5-4,NA,CASSFRQGQNTEAFF,TGTGCCAGCAGCTTCAGACAGGGGCAGAACACTGAAGCTTTCTTT
TRBD2,TRBJ2-1,TRBV20-1,NA,CSASSSGGANEQFF,TGCAGTGCTAGTTCTAGCGGGGGGGCCAATGAGCAGTTCTTC
NA,TRBJ2-7,TRBV6-5,NA,CASSYRGQSSYEQYF,TGTGCCAGCAGTTACAGGGGCCAAAGCTCCTACGAGCAGTACTTC
NA,TRBJ1-5,TRBV7-2,NA,CASSLGQGPPRPQHF,TGTGCCAGCAGCTTAGGGCAGGGGCCTCCCCGGCCCCAGCATTTT
TRBD1,TRBJ1-6,TRBV2,NA,CASSWTGSSYNSPLHF,TGTGCCAGCAGTTGGACAGGGAGCTCCTATAATTCACCCCTCCACTTT
NA,TRBJ1-6,TRBV27,NA,CASSFFPVYNSPLHF,TGTGCCAGCAGTTTTTTCCCGGTTTATAATTCACCCCTCCACTTT
TRBD2,TRBJ2-1,TRBV19,NA,CASSIGRLAAHNEQFF,TGTGCCAGTAGTATAGGCCGGCTAGCGGCTCACAATGAGCAGTTCTTC
NA,TRBJ1-1,TRBV7-9,NA,CASSFAYSYTEAFF,TGTGCCAGCAGCTTCGCATACAGTTACACTGAAGCTTTCTTT
TRBD1,TRBJ1-5,TRBV7-9,NA,CASSPGTGNQPQHF,TGTGCCAGCAGCCCAGGGACAGGTAATCAGCCCCAGCATTTT
TRBD1,TRBJ1-1,TRBV7-8,NA,CASSQRQGAAPEAFF,TGTGCCAGCAGCCAAAGACAGGGGGCGGCACCTGAAGCTTTCTTT
NA,TRBJ1-5,TRBV19,NA,CASSTSGVRSNQPQHF,TGTGCCAGTAGTACCTCAGGGGTGAGGAGCAATCAGCCCCAGCATTTT
NA,TRBJ2-7,TRBV24-1,few,CATSDSDDLDSGYEQYF,TGTGCCACCAGTGATTCTGACGACCTGGACAGTGGCTACGAGCAGTACTTC
NA,TRBJ1-5,TRBV20-1,NA,CSASWGGKDQPQHF,TGCAGTGCTAGTTGGGGGGGTAAAGATCAGCCCCAGCATTTT
TRBD2,TRBJ2-5,TRBV6-5,NA,CASSYSTSGVEETQYF,TGTGCCAGCAGTTACTCGACTAGCGGGGTAGAAGAGACCCAGTACTTC
TRBD1,TRBJ1-6,TRBV9,few,CASSSRDRGSPLHF,TGTGCCAGCAGCTCACGGGACAGGGGTTCACCCCTCCACTTT
TRBD2,TRBJ2-5,TRBV15,NA,CATSSSPGGGETQYF,TGTGCCACCAGCAGCTCCCCGGGGGGAGGAGAGACCCAGTACTTC
TRBD1,TRBJ2-5,TRBV19,once,CASARDRVETQYF,TGTGCCAGTGCACGGGACAGGGTCGAGACCCAGTACTTC
TRBD1,TRBJ1-5,TRBV19,NA,CASTRDREPSNQPQHF,TGTGCCAGTACCCGGGACAGAGAACCTAGCAATCAGCCCCAGCATTTT
TRBD1,TRBJ1-3,TRBV5-5,NA,CASSFRGSSGNTIYF,TGTGCCAGCAGCTTCAGGGGGTCCTCTGGAAACACCATATATTTT
NA,TRBJ2-5,TRBV27,NA,CASRIGTPSGTQYF,TGTGCCAGCAGAATCGGGACTCCAAGTGGGACCCAGTACTTC
TRBD1,TRBJ1-2,TRBV19,NA,CASSPGQGRYGYTF,TGTGCCAGTAGTCCCGGACAGGGACGCTATGGCTACACCTTC
NA,TRBJ2-1,TRBV6-6,NA,CASSYLYNEQFF,TGTGCCAGCAGTTACTTATACAATGAGCAGTTCTTC
TRBD1,TRBJ2-1,TRBV30,NA,CAWSEGAGDNEQFF,TGTGCCTGGAGTGAGGGGGCAGGAGACAATGAGCAGTTCTTC
NA,TRBJ1-6,TRBV3-1/TRBV3-2,NA,CASSPRDGNSPLHF,TGTGCCAGCAGCCCCAGGGATGGTAATTCACCCCTCCACTTT
TRBD1,TRBJ1-4,TRBV10-2,few,CASSVWDSNEKLFF,TGCGCCAGCAGTGTATGGGACAGTAATGAAAAACTGTTTTTT
TRBD1,TRBJ2-7,TRBV7-2,NA,CASSSDRGYSYEQYF,TGTGCCAGCAGCTCTGACAGGGGATACTCCTACGAGCAGTACTTC
NA,TRBJ1-5,TRBV5-6,NA,CASSLVRVPQPQHF,TGTGCCAGCAGCTTGGTCAGGGTCCCTCAGCCCCAGCATTTT
TRBD1,TRBJ2-7,TRBV25-1,NA,CASSEVGDRDYEQYF,TGTGCCAGCAGTGAAGTGGGGGACAGGGACTACGAGCAGTACTTC
NA,TRBJ1-1,TRBV6-5,NA,CASSSPTEMNTEAFF,TGTGCCAGCAGTTCACCGACAGAAATGAACACTGAAGCTTTCTTT
NA,TRBJ2-2,TRBV19,NA,CASSIRNTNTGELFF,TGTGCCAGTAGTATACGAAACACGAACACCGGGGAGCTGTTTTTT
NA,TRBJ1-5,TRBV7-2,NA,CASSLQGNQPQHF,TGTGCCAGCAGCCTCCAGGGTAATCAGCCCCAGCATTTT
NA,TRBJ1-1,TRBV6-4,NA,CASSDSSGTEAFF,TGTGCCAGCAGTGACTCGTCAGGGACTGAAGCTTTCTTT
TRBD1,TRBJ2-7,TRBV6-1,NA,CASSDDRGNEQYF,TGTGCCAGCAGTGATGACAGGGGCAACGAGCAGTACTTC
TRBD1,TRBJ2-7,TRBV18,NA,CASSFRQGYEQYF,TGTGCCAGCTCATTCCGACAGGGGTACGAGCAGTACTTC
NA,TRBJ1-5,TRBV27,NA,CASSRQGVSNQPQHF,TGTGCCAGCAGTCGCCAAGGGGTCAGCAATCAGCCCCAGCATTTT
TRBD1,TRBJ2-7,TRBV12-3/TRBV12-4,NA,CASSWTGIEQYF,TGTGCCAGCAGTTGGACAGGGATCGAGCAGTACTTC
TRBD1,TRBJ1-6,TRBV2,few,CASRSRTGGGGSPLHF,TGTGCCAGCCGTAGTCGGACAGGGGGCGGGGGTTCACCCCTCCACTTT
NA,TRBJ1-2,TRBV28,NA,CASRGSGVNYGYTF,TGTGCCAGCAGAGGATCGGGGGTAAACTATGGCTACACCTTC
TRBD1,TRBJ1-1,TRBV7-9,NA,CASGGRHTEAFF,TGTGCCTCAGGGGGACGGCACACTGAAGCTTTCTTT
TRBD1,TRBJ1-1,TRBV6-6,NA,CATMGQGVRNTEAFF,TGTGCCACCATGGGACAGGGTGTGCGGAACACTGAAGCTTTCTTT
TRBD1,TRBJ2-3,TRBV14,NA,CASSQVLPGQGTDTQYF,TGTGCCAGCAGCCAAGTCTTACCGGGACAGGGAACAGATACGCAGTATTTT
TRBD1,TRBJ1-5,TRBV9,NA,CASSVETGGQPQHF,TGTGCCAGCAGCGTTGAAACAGGGGGGCAGCCCCAGCATTTT